Below are 31 T cell receptor beta chains sequenced from a single sample in a study of OX40 agonist ivuxolimab in advanced cancers. Assay used: immunoSEQ multiplex PCR; TCRdb lists only in-frame clones, some missing. The top ten clones hold 20% to 25% of a sample with fewer than 55,000 clones, under 90% of them seen once. The input for sequencing was CD4+ or CD8+ T cells sorted from blood, taken in a trial of the OX40 agonist ivuxolimab. These receptors originate from an adult with an advanced solid tumor such as melanoma, head and neck, liver or kidney cancer.

The CDR3: CASSPSGTSGSDTQYF. DNA of the CDR3: TGCGCCAGCAGCCCCTCCGGGACTAGCGGGTCAGATACGCAGTATTTT. The chain recombines TRBV4-3 with TRBJ2-3; 12 bases map to TRBD2. The CDR3 runs to 16 residues. CDR1 is LGHNA, CDR2 YSLEER, per germline. J gave up 4 bases and V 4 bases, and 6 bases lay outside the gene matches.

The chain carries TRBV30 and TRBJ1-2; a weak D match, TRBD1 (6 bases). CDR1 is GTSNPN, CDR2 SVGIG, per germline (reference sequence). This CDR3 region has 12 residues. V gave up 6 bases and J gave up 4 bases, with 12 bases separating them. The CDR3 sequence is CACRGQIYGYTF. CDR3 nucleotides: TGTGCCTGCAGAGGACAGATCTATGGCTACACCTTC.

V and J are TRBV7-9 and TRBJ1-5; D is possibly TRBD1 (5 bases). CDR3 length equals 15 residues. Trimming took off 1 base at V and 3 bases at J, with 10 bases between the two ends. Germline CDR1 SEHNR, CDR2 FQNEAQ (reference sequence). CDR3 sequence: CASSLEGRLNQPQHF. The DNA of the CDR3 is TGTGCCAGCAGCTTAGAGGGGAGACTCAATCAGCCCCAGCATTTT.

The gene calls are TRBV6-5 and TRBJ2-7, with D perhaps TRBD1 or TRBD2 (6 bases each). Trimming pared 1 base from V and 4 bases from J, leaving 11 bases between. The germline V gene encodes CDR1 MNHEY and CDR2 SVGAGI. CDR3 size: 14 residues. This chain's CDR3 is CASSYFGGSYEQYF. The CDR3 bases are TGTGCCAGCAGTTACTTCGGGGGCTCTTACGAGCAGTACTTC.

J is TRBJ2-4 and V is TRBV5-4, with a possible D match to TRBD2 (5 bases). Germline CDR1 and CDR2: SGHNT and YYREEE (reference sequence). V shed 1 base and J shed 8 bases, with 7 bases lying between them. The CDR3 is 12 amino acids. The CDR3 loop reads CASSLTRDIQYF. The CDR3 region has the DNA TGTGCCAGCAGCTTGACTAGGGACATTCAGTACTTC.

The chain links TRBV6-5 to TRBJ1-1; no definite D call. This CDR3 spans 14 amino acids. The germline gives CDR1 MNHEY, CDR2 SVGAGI. Trimming cost V 6 bases and J 0 bases, with 11 bases left between them. The CDR3 nucleotides are TGTGCCAGCAGACTAGGACCTATGAACACTGAAGCTTTCTTT. Its protein product is CASRLGPMNTEAFF.

J is TRBJ1-2 and V is TRBV6-5; D unclear. Trimming took 4 bases from V and 8 from J, leaving 20 bases between them. Per germline, CDR1 MNHEY and CDR2 SVGAGI. The CDR3 length is 15 residues. The CDR3 DNA reads as TGTGCCAGCAGTTTCATCCCTAGGAAACCGGGAGGCTACACCTTC. This translates into CASSFIPRKPGGYTF.

The rearrangement joins TRBV4-1 to TRBJ2-7; D unclear. This CDR3 has 13 residues. Between the trimmed V and J ends, which lost 1 base and 6 bases, there was a span of 10 bases. Germline loops: CDR1 MGHRA, CDR2 YSYEKL. DNA of the CDR3: TGCGCCAGCAGCCAAGTGGGCCCGTCCGAGCAGTACTTC. Residues: CASSQVGPSEQYF.

A note on this clone: A read error is likely, as this CDR3 ends without the conserved phenylalanine or tryptophan. The DNA is omitted, as the CDR3 cannot be located on it reliably, and the CDR3 follows TCRdb's listing. The CDR3 reads CASRPDRPPSVRQLI. The chain recombines TRBV2 with TRBJ1-2; the D call in the table, TRBD1, was not verified against the DNA. The CDR3 has 15 amino acids, counting both end residues. Germline loops: CDR1 SNHLY, CDR2 FYNNEI.

V gene TRBV7-2 combines with J gene TRBJ2-7; the D is unclear. The ends were cut back, 1 base at V and 0 bases at J, with 13 bases in the middle. Germline V gene sequence: CDR1 SGHTA, CDR2 FQGNSA. The CDR3 extends over 16 amino acids. The CDR3, as DNA: TGTGCCAGCAGCTTAGGGGCAGTACCGGGCTCCTACGAGCAGTACTTC. Amino acids: CASSLGAVPGSYEQYF. The complete variable domain, with remaining parts taken from reference TRBV7-2 and TRBJ2-7, reads GAGVSQSPSNKVTEKGKDVELRCDPISGHTALYWYRQSLGQGLEFLIYFQGNSAPDKSGLPSDRFSAERTGGSVSTLTIQRTQQEDSAVYLCASSLGAVPGSYEQYFGPGTRLTVT.

The chain links TRBV4-1 to TRBJ2-2; no reliable D call. Germline loops: CDR1 MGHRA, CDR2 YSYEKL. V lost 1 base and J 3 bases, leaving 6 bases between the germline ends. The CDR3 runs 14 residues. The CDR3 DNA reads TGCGCCAGCAGCCAAGGGCAATACACCGGGGAGCTGTTTTTT. This gives the protein CASSQGQYTGELFF.

The chain joins TRBV29-1 to TRBJ2-1, with 9 positions matching TRBD1. The CDR3 length is 15 residues. Germline CDR1 reads SQVTM; CDR2 reads ANQGSEA. Germline trimming cut 6 bases from V and 4 bases from J; bases unmatched to any gene: 10. DNA for the CDR3: TGCAGCGTCGCTGGGCGGGACAGGGTTTACAATGAGCAGTTCTTC. Translated: CSVAGRDRVYNEQFF.

V usage is TRBV27 and J usage is TRBJ2-3; 9 bases match TRBD2. The CDR3 extends over 15 amino acids. CDR1 and CDR2 from the germline V gene are MNHEY and SMNVEV (reference sequence). V dropped 6 bases and J dropped 1; count of bases not matched to a gene: 5. In DNA form, the CDR3 reads TGTGCCAGCAGACCCCGACTAGCGGGCACAGATACGCAGTATTTT. Its protein product is CASRPRLAGTDTQYF.

The V call is TRBV4-3, the J call TRBJ2-1, with 8 nucleotides matching TRBD2. Germline V CDR1 and CDR2: LGHNA, YSLEER. J was trimmed by 3 bases and V by 4 bases; bases with no gene match: 11. The CDR3 has 17 residues. The CDR3 loop is CASSREAGALSYNEQFF. The CDR3 nucleotides read TGCGCCAGCAGCCGCGAAGCGGGGGCCCTTAGCTACAATGAGCAGTTCTTC.

The V gene is TRBV27, the J gene TRBJ1-3; D is perhaps TRBD1 (5 bases). Germline CDR1 MNHEY, CDR2 SMNVEV (reference sequence). CDR3 size: 14 residues. Trimming took off 6 bases at V and 2 bases at J, with 11 bases between the two ends. The CDR3 sequence is CASSLGTAGNTIYF. CDR3 coding DNA: TGTGCCAGCAGCCTTGGGACGGCTGGAAACACCATATATTTT.

This clone qualifies as medium-sized. Other DNA sequences in the same sample also yield this CDR3. The chain joins TRBV19 to TRBJ2-3, with D uncertain. The CDR3 consists of 13 residues. V dropped 3 bases and J dropped 1 base, with 5 bases sitting between them. From germline, CDR1 is LNHDA and CDR2 SQIVND (reference sequence). CDR3 protein: CASSIGGTDTQYF. The DNA of the CDR3 is TGTGCCAGTAGTATCGGTGGCACAGATACGCAGTATTTT. Full variable domain (rest looked up from reference TRBV19 and TRBJ2-3): DGGITQSPKYLFRKEGQNVTLSCEQNLNHDAMYWYRQDPGQGLRLIYYSQIVNDFQKGDIAEGYSVSREKKESFPLTVTSAQKNPTAFYLCASSIGGTDTQYFGPGTRLTVL.

This chain connects TRBV7-9 to TRBJ2-2; TRBD1 matches 8 bases. The V segment lost 2 bases and the J segment 6 bases; nucleotides outside the gene matches: 5. The CDR3 is 15 residues long. The germline gives CDR1 SEHNR, CDR2 FQNEAQ (reference sequence). The CDR3 DNA is TGTGCCAGCAGCTTAAGGGTACAGGGGGCCGGGGAGCTGTTTTTT. Translating it yields CASSLRVQGAGELFF.

The V and J genes are TRBV4-3 and TRBJ2-1; TRBD2 agrees at 7 bases. The germline V gene encodes CDR1 LGHNA and CDR2 YSLEER. The CDR3 has 17 residues. The junction had 9 bases not matched to a gene; V was cut back by 1 base and J by 3 bases. In DNA, the CDR3 is TGCGCCAGCAGCCAAGGTCCTTACCGGGACTACTACAATGAGCAGTTCTTC. The encoded protein is CASSQGPYRDYYNEQFF.

The gene calls are TRBV10-1 and TRBJ2-7, with no clear D. Looked up from germline, CDR1 is WNHNN and CDR2 is SYGVQD (reference sequence). Trimming removed 3 bases at V and 5 bases at J, with 2 bases between. The CDR3 runs 10 residues. CDR3 protein: CASSDHEQYF. The CDR3 bases are TGCGCCAGCAGTGATCACGAGCAGTACTTC.

In the case of this clone: One end of the junction fails to match germline, which may point to a read error. This sequence joins TRBV4-1 and TRBJ1-2, with D possibly being TRBD1 (5 bases). The V gene's germline CDR1 is MGHRA and CDR2 YSYEKL. This CDR3 contains 12 residues. The CDR3 DNA reads as TGCGCCAGCAGCCAAGGGGCGGACAAGGCGGCCTTC. Its protein is CASSQGADKAAF.

V is TRBV7-3 and J is TRBJ2-2; 10 nucleotides agree with TRBD2. Germline V gene lookup returns CDR1 SGHTA and CDR2 FQGTGA. V shed 2 bases and J 7 bases; nucleotides not matched to a gene: 16. The CDR3 loop spans 19 amino acids. The CDR3 is CASSLSSRPAGGRGGELFF. The DNA for the CDR3 is TGTGCCAGCAGCTTATCATCCCGTCCAGCGGGAGGGCGGGGCGGGGAGCTGTTTTTT.

The chain has TRBV11-2 and TRBJ1-4; D gene uncertain. The CDR3 extends over 15 amino acids. Germline-derived CDR1 and CDR2 are SGHAT and FQNNGV. V was trimmed by 5 bases and J by 2 bases, leaving 12 bases between them. The CDR3 sequence: CASSGGWMTNEKLFF. The CDR3, as DNA: TGTGCCAGCAGCGGAGGATGGATGACTAATGAAAAACTGTTTTTT.

The chain employs TRBV7-8 and TRBJ2-3, with TRBD1 identical over 10 bases. Losses at the gene ends were 1 base for V and 8 bases for J; bases not matched to a gene: 3. The CDR3 spans 14 residues. CDR1 and CDR2 (germline): SGHVS, FQNEAQ. CDR3 coding DNA: TGTGCCAGCAGCTTAGGACAGGGGGCGGTTACGCAGTATTTT. Protein: CASSLGQGAVTQYF.

The genes are TRBV7-9 and TRBJ1-5; 8 bases align to TRBD1. The ends lost 3 bases at V and 6 bases at J; junction bases unmatched: 13. The CDR3 consists of 17 residues. From germline, CDR1 is SEHNR and CDR2 FQNEAQ (reference sequence). The CDR3 sequence: CASSLGQDQSRGQPQHF. CDR3 nucleotides: TGTGCCAGCAGCTTGGGACAGGATCAATCGAGGGGTCAGCCCCAGCATTTT.

This rearrangement joins TRBV7-9 to TRBJ2-7; the D is unclear. The CDR3 covers 12 residues. Trimming stripped 1 base from V and 6 bases from J, with 7 bases between. The germline CDR1 and CDR2 sequences are SEHNR and FQNEAQ (reference sequence). CDR3 protein: CASSLEGSEQYF. As DNA, the CDR3 is TGTGCCAGCAGCTTAGAGGGCAGCGAGCAGTACTTC.

This chain links TRBV6-6 with TRBJ1-1, with 7 bases that match TRBD1. The germline CDR1 and CDR2 sequences are MNHNY and SVGAGI (reference sequence). The length of the CDR3 is 15 residues. Trimming cost V 3 bases and J 1 base; bases outside gene matches: 5. CDR3 sequence reads: CASSYTGDSNTEAFF. The CDR3 coding sequence is TGTGCCAGCAGTTATACAGGGGACTCGAACACTGAAGCTTTCTTT.

This clone was counted once. J is TRBJ2-1 and V is TRBV5-5; 7 bases agree with TRBD2. Germline CDR1 is SGHKS and CDR2 is YYEKEE (reference sequence). CDR3 length: 19 residues. Trimming at V came to 4 bases and at J to 8 bases, leaving 24 bases not matched to a gene. Here the CDR3 DNA reads TGTGCCAGCAGCCAAGAAGGTACTAGCGCTACGGGGTTTAGGGATGAGCAGTTCTTC. Protein product: CASSQEGTSATGFRDEQFF.

This clone has only one observation. The chain couples TRBV28 to TRBJ1-2, with 8 bases lining up with TRBD1. V trimming: 2 bases; J trimming: 7 bases; junction bases outside the gene matches: 3. Per the germline V gene, CDR1 is MDHEN and CDR2 is SYDVKM. CDR3 length: 13 amino acids. Here the CDR3 reads CASSLSRGPGYTF. CDR3 DNA sequence: TGTGCCAGCAGTTTAAGCAGGGGGCCTGGCTACACCTTC.

The DNA of the CDR3 is TGCGCCAGCAGCTCCGAGGTCCCCTACGAGCAGTACTTC. This translates into CASSSEVPYEQYF. This chain joins TRBV5-1 and TRBJ2-7; D gene unclear. CDR1 SGHRS and CDR2 YFSETQ come from the germline V gene. V gave up 3 bases and J gave up 2 bases, with 9 bases separating them. There are 13 residues in the CDR3.

This clone has a single count. The V gene is TRBV6-6, the J gene TRBJ1-4; a possible D gene is TRBD1 (6 bases). The CDR3 covers 16 residues. V was trimmed by 4 bases and J by 3 bases, leaving 15 bases between them. CDR1 and CDR2 (germline): MNHNY, SVGAGI (reference sequence). The CDR3 DNA reads as TGTGCCAGCAGTTTCTACCCCGGGGGCGCTAATGAAAAACTGTTTTTT. It encodes CASSFYPGGANEKLFF.

The CDR3, as DNA: TGTGCCAGCAGCTCGCAGTCGTACGAGCAGTACTTC. It encodes CASSSQSYEQYF. This sequence joins TRBV5-4 and TRBJ2-7; D gene unclear. CDR1 is SGHNT, CDR2 YYREEE, per germline (reference sequence). This CDR3 region has 12 residues. Trimming removed 3 bases from V and 4 bases from J, with 8 bases in between.